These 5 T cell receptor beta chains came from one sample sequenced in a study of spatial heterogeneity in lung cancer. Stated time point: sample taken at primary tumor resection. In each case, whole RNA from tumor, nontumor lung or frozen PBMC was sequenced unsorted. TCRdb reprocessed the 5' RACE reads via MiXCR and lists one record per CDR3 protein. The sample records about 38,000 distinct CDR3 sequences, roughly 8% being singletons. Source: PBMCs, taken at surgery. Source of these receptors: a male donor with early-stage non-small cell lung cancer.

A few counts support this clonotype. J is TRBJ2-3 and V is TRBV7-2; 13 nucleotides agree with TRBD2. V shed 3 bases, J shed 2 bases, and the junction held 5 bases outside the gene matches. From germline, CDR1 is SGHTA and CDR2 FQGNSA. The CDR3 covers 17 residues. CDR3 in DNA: TGTGCCAGCAGCTTCCGACTAGCGGGGGGCAACACAGATACGCAGTATTTT. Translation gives CASSFRLAGGNTDTQYF.

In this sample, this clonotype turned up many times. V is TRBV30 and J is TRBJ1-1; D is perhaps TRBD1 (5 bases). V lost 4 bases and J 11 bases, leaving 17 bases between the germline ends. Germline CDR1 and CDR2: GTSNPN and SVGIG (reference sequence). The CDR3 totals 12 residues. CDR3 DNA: TGTGCCTGGACTGGAAACAGGAGGCAGGCTTTCTTT. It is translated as CAWTGNRRQAFF.

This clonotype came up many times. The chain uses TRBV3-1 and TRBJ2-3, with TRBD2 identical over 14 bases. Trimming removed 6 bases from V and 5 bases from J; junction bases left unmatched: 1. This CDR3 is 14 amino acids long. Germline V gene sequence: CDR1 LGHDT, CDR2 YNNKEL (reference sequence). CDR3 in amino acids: CASRGTSGGDTQYF. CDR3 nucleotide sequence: TGTGCCAGCAGGGGGACTAGCGGGGGAGATACGCAGTATTTT.

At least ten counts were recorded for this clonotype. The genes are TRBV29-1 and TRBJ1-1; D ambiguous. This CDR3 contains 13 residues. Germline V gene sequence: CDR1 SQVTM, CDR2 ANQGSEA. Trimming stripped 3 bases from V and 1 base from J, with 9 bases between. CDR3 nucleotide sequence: TGCAGCGTTGATGTACAGCAGAACACTGAAGCTTTCTTT. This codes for CSVDVQQNTEAFF.

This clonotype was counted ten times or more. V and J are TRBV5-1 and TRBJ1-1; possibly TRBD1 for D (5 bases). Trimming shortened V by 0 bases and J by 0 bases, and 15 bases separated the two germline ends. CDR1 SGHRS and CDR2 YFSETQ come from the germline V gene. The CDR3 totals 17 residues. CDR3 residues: CASSLVGRAIMNTEAFF. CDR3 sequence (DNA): TGCGCCAGCAGCTTGGTCGGCAGGGCAATAATGAACACTGAAGCTTTCTTT.